This T cell receptor beta chain is from a study of blood T cell repertoires in COVID-19. Study at large: Some COVID-19 samples were acute and others convalescent; all came from the United States, Italy and Spain. T cells, B-cell-depleted T cells, or PBMCs provided the cDNA or gDNA that served as material.

Germline V CDR1 and CDR2: LNHDA, SQIVND (reference sequence). CDR3 length: 14 amino acids. V was clipped by 4 bases and J by 7 bases, with 14 bases between them. TCRdb's table, derived via immunoSEQ multiplex PCR, lists solely in-frame clones and lacks some. The sample lists about 39,000 clones, 85% to 90% occurring once. The sequence was collected from a man in his fifties or sixties with active or convalescent COVID-19. The chain links TRBV19 to TRBJ1-5; D not certain. Sample: peripheral blood. The CDR3 DNA follows: TGTGCCAGTAGTAGACTTGTGGTAGGCCAGCCCCAGCATTTT. Translating gives CASSRLVVGQPQHF.